The clone carrying this T cell receptor beta chain was picked up a small number of times. The sample is drawn from a study of patients and donors after allogeneic stem cell transplantation. One entry per CDR3 protein results from TCRdb running MiXCR on the RT-PCR reads. The table has over 350,000 distinct CDR3 sequences, roughly 17% seen once. This CDR3 is built from 12 residues. V gave up 8 bases and J gave up 4 bases, with 8 bases separating them. Germline V lookup: CDR1 SNHLY, CDR2 FYNNEI. Sequencing was carried out using blood, either unsorted or a sorted T cell fraction (not recorded which). The genes are TRBV2 and TRBJ2-2; D not resolved. The sequence was collected from a human donor who was either an allogeneic HSCT recipient or a stem cell or donor lymphocyte infusion donor (not recorded which). It is not recorded whose cells these are; they may come from a transplant donor. The CDR3 DNA follows: TGTGCCAGCCGCGGACCCACCGGGGAGCTGTTTTTT. Protein sequence: CASRGPTGELFF. The complete variable domain, with remaining parts taken from reference TRBV2 and TRBJ2-2, reads EPEVTQTPSHQVTQMGQEVILRCVPISNHLYFYWYRQILGQKVEFLVSFYNNEISEKSEIFDDQFSVERPDGSNFTLKIRSTKLEDSAMYFCASRGPTGELFFGEGSRLTVL.